This TCR beta chain was obtained from a study of blood T cell repertoires in COVID-19. Study overall: In each case, the material was cDNA or gDNA derived from T cells, B-cell-depleted T cells, or PBMCs.

Produced via immunoSEQ multiplex PCR; TCRdb's table is partial and in-frame only. The data show about 190,000 clones, with about 88% seen just once and approximately 3% held by the top ten. With V trimmed by 3 bases and J by 6 bases, 6 bases remained unmatched. Germline CDR1 is SGHTA and CDR2 is FQGNSA. This CDR3 is 14 amino acids long. The recovered donors of Cohort 3 showed two negative PCRs, clearance, or symptom resolution. Sequencing input: PBMCs or T cells enriched from blood (not recorded which). V usage is TRBV7-2 and J usage is TRBJ2-7, with 9 bases aligning to TRBD1. This TCR was sampled from a woman aged 25 to 39 who had recovered from COVID-19. The CDR3 loop is CASSFGTGYSEQYF. In DNA form, the CDR3 reads TGTGCCAGCAGCTTCGGGACAGGGTACAGCGAGCAGTACTTC.